The clone carrying this T cell receptor beta chain was counted once. Trimming removed 3 bases at V and 5 bases at J, with 10 bases between. Germline CDR1 KGHSH, CDR2 LQKENI. The CDR3 covers 13 residues. In the original processing: Scientists estimated how many nucleated cells there were by amplifying reference gene primers. The method was immunoSEQ multiplex PCR; TCRdb's version includes in-frame clones alone and lacks a portion of them. That table supplies the V and J calls and clone size; D and trimming were determined from the DNA. The table records 40,000 to 60,000 clones, around 68% of them present only once. This sample was taken from a study of blood T cell repertoires in COVID-19. Overall study context: Researchers got acute and convalescent COVID-19 samples from the United States, Italy and Spain. Sample material is recorded as cDNA or gDNA derived from T cells, B-cell-depleted T cells, or PBMCs.

This sequence originates from a woman between 65 and 79 years old with acute or convalescent COVID-19. The chain carries TRBV18 and TRBJ1-2; D is ambiguous. Specimen: peripheral blood. The CDR3 DNA reads TGTGCCAGCTCACCGGAGAGCGTTTATGGCTACACCTTC. This encodes CASSPESVYGYTF.